This T cell receptor beta chain appears in the sequencing data of a study of T cell repertoires in cytomegalovirus infection. Study as a whole: CMV infection together with matching HLA type was indicated by public TCR beta signatures. Overall study findings and caveats: Ex vivo, HLA-C-restricted CMV-specific TCR beta clonotypes prevailed over the rest of the response.

TCRdb reprocessed the reads via MiXCR and lists one record per CDR3 protein. The table records around 770,000 distinct CDR3 sequences, almost 30% of them present only once. In regard to this clonotype: What it recognizes is unknown.

Germline values: CDR1 SGHTS, CDR2 YDEGEE. This CDR3 has 17 amino acids. Trimming removed 3 bases from V and 0 bases from J; junction bases left unmatched: 3. Sequencing used cultured CD8+ T cells from PBMCs, obtained from culture after CMV antigen stimulation. This rearrangement joins TRBV5-8 to TRBJ2-1; 13 bases align to TRBD2. The source is a human donor in good health (CMV status not recorded). Some clones in this sample may be carry-over from other donors' samples. In DNA, the CDR3 is TGTGCCAGCAGCTCTAGGACTAGCGGGGGCTCCTACAATGAGCAGTTCTTC. Its protein product is CASSSRTSGGSYNEQFF.